What follows are 5 T cell receptor beta chains derived from one specimen sequenced in a study of CD8+ T cells in alopecia areata. Treatment defined: oral pan-JAK inhibitor, 5-10 mg twice daily. It was cDNA, reverse transcribed from extracted RNA, that served as the sequencing template. Assay: immunoSEQ multiplex PCR; the TCRdb copy retains only in-frame clones and omits some. The table lists over 150,000 clones, roughly 50% of them singletons. This material consisted of CD4+ T cells sorted from blood, taken at week 24, from a patient treated with tofacitinib. All receptors derive from a human donor with alopecia areata.

The rearrangement uses TRBV15 and TRBJ1-2; 12 positions agree with TRBD1. The CDR3 totals 14 residues. Germline V gives CDR1 LNHNV, CDR2 YYDKDF (reference sequence). V dropped 5 bases and J dropped 7; count of bases not matched to a gene: 5. As DNA, the CDR3 is TGTGCCACCAGCTCCCCGGGACAGGGGGCTGGCTACACCTTC. This encodes CATSSPGQGAGYTF.

This clone was observed a single time. The rearrangement joins TRBV7-2 to TRBJ1-6; 7 bases map to TRBD1. From germline, CDR1 is SGHTA and CDR2 FQGNSA. V lost 1 base and J lost 8; bases outside the gene matches: 5. The CDR3 totals 15 residues. The CDR3 loop is CASSLVGGADSPLHF. CDR3 in DNA: TGTGCCAGCAGCTTAGTAGGGGGCGCTGATTCACCCCTCCACTTT.

The chain recombines TRBV2 with TRBJ2-4; 7 positions agree with TRBD2. CDR1 and CDR2 from the germline V gene are SNHLY and FYNNEI. CDR3 length equals 11 residues. Unmatched junction bases numbered 7, after V lost 6 bases and J lost 14 bases. The CDR3 bases are TGTGCCAGCAGCGCCGGGACTACAGAGTACTTC. Translated, it gives CASSAGTTEYF.

This clone was detected a few times. The chain recombines TRBV28 with TRBJ2-5; 9 bases are a match to TRBD1. The CDR3 covers 21 residues. From germline, CDR1 is MDHEN and CDR2 SYDVKM. Trimming at V came to 4 bases and at J to 0 bases, leaving 21 bases not matched to a gene. As DNA, the CDR3 is TGTGCCAGCAGTTCAGTAGTCTCGAGGGGACAGGGTTCCCTTAACCAAGAGACCCAGTACTTC. It is translated as CASSSVVSRGQGSLNQETQYF.

The chain is built from TRBV29-1 and TRBJ2-3; the D call may be TRBD1 or TRBD2 (5 bases each). CDR3 size: 17 residues. Per germline, CDR1 SQVTM and CDR2 ANQGSEA. The V end was cut by 0 bases, the J end by 3 bases, with 19 bases between. The CDR3: CSVEDLPGRVGTDTQYF. The CDR3 DNA is TGCAGCGTTGAAGATCTGCCGGGACGGGTGGGGACAGATACGCAGTATTTT.